Detailed here is one TCR beta chain. The sample originates from a study of technical replicates of blood from several donors. Germline CDR1 SGHVS, CDR2 FQNEAQ. V shed 1 base and J shed 7 bases, with 22 bases lying between them. CDR3 length: 17 residues. Here immunoSEQ multiplex PCR was the method, and the copy in TCRdb shows in-frame clones only, minus some. The data show about 61,000 clones, almost 97% seen once. What was sequenced was T cells isolated from PBMCs. This clonotype was sampled from a human donor in good health. The V and J genes are TRBV7-8 and TRBJ1-2, with TRBD1 as a possible D gene (6 bases). CDR3 nucleotides: TGTGCCAGCAGCTTAGGGGGGCAGGGTCTAGCGGGGACTGGCTACACCTTC. This codes for CASSLGGQGLAGTGYTF.